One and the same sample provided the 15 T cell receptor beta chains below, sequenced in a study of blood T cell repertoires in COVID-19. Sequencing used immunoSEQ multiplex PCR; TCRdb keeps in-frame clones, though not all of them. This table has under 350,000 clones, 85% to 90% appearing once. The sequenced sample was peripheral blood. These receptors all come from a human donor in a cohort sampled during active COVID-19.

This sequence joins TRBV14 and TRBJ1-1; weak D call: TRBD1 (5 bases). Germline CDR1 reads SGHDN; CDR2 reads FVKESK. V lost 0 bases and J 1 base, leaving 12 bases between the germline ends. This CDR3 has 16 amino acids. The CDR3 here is CASSQDKGTKNTEAFF. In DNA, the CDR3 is TGTGCCAGCAGCCAAGATAAGGGGACTAAGAACACTGAAGCTTTCTTT.

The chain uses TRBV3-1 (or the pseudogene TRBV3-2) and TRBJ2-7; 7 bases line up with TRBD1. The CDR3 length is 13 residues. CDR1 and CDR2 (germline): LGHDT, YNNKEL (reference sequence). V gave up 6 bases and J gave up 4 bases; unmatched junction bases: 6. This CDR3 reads CASSYRGSYEQYF. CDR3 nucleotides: TGTGCCAGCAGTTACAGGGGCTCGTACGAGCAGTACTTC.

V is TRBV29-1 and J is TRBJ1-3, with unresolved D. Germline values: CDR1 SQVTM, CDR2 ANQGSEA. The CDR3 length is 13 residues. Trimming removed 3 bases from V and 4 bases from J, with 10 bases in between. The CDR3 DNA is TGCAGCGTTGATTCTCGAGGGGGAAACACCATATATTTT. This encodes CSVDSRGGNTIYF.

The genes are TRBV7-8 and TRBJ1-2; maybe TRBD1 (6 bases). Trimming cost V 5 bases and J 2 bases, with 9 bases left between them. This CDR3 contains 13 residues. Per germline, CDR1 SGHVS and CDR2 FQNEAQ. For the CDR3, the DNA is TGTGCCAGCAGCGAGGACAGAAACTATGGCTACACCTTC. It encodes CASSEDRNYGYTF.

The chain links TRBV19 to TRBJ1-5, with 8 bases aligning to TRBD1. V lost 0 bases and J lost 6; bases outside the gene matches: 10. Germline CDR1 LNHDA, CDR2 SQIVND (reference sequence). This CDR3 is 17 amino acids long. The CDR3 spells CASSIDYRTGRIQPQHF. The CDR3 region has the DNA TGTGCCAGTAGTATAGATTACCGGACAGGGAGAATTCAGCCCCAGCATTTT.

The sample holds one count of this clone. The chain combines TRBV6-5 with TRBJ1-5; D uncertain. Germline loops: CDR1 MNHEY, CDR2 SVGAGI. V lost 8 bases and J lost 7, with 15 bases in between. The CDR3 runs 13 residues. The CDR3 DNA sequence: TGTGCCAGCGAGACTCTTCCTGGGCAGCCCCAGCATTTT. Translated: CASETLPGQPQHF.

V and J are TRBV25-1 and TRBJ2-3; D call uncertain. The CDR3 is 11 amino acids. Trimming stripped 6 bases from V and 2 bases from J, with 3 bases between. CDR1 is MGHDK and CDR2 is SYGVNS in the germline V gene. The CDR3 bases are TGTGCCAGCAGACTCACAGATACGCAGTATTTT. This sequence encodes CASRLTDTQYF.

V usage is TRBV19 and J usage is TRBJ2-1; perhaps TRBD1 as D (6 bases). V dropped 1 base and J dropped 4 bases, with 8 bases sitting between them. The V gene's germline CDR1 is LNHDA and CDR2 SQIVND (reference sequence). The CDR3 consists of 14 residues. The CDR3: CASSIGQEYNEQFF. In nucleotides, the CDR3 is TGTGCCAGTAGTATAGGACAGGAATACAATGAGCAGTTCTTC.

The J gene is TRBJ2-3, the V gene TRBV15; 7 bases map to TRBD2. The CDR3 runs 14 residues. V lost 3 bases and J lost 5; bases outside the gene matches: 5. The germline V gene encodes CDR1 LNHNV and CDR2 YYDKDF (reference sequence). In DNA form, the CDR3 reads TGTGCCACCAGCAGTTGGGGAGGGGAAGATACGCAGTATTTT. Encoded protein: CATSSWGGEDTQYF.

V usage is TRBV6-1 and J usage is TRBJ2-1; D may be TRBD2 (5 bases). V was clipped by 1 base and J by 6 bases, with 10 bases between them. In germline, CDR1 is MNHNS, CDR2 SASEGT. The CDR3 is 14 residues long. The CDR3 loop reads CASSEVLATNEQFF. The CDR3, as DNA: TGTGCCAGCAGTGAAGTGCTAGCCACCAATGAGCAGTTCTTC.

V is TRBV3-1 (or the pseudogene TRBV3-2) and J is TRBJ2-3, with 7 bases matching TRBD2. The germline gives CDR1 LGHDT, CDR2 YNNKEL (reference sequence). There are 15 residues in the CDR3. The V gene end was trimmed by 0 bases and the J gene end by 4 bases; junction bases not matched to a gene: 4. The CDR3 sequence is CASSQDGLVSDTQYF. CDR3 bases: TGTGCCAGCAGCCAAGATGGACTAGTTTCAGATACGCAGTATTTT.

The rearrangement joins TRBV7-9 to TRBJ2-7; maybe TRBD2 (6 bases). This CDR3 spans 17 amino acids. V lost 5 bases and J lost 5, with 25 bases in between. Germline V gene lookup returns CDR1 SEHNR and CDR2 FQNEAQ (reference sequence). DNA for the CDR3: TGTGCCAGCAGCCCGAGACTAGTACCCGACCTAGTCCACGAGCAGTACTTC. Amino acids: CASSPRLVPDLVHEQYF.

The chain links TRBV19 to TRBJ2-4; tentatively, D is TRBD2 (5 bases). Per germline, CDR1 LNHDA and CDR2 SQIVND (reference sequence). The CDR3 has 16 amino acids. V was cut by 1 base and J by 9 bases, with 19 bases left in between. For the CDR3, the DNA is TGTGCCAGTAGTATAGTCACTAGATCTGGCGTAGCCATTCAGTACTTC. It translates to CASSIVTRSGVAIQYF.

The CDR3 bases are TGCGCCAGCAGCAGAGGACAGGGGAGAAACACTGAAGCTTTCTTT. It specifies CASSRGQGRNTEAFF. V is TRBV5-1 and J is TRBJ1-1, with TRBD1 matching 9 bases. The CDR3 consists of 15 residues. After removal of 4 bases from V and 2 bases from J, the junction contained 6 bases not matched to a gene. Looked up from germline, CDR1 is SGHRS and CDR2 is YFSETQ.

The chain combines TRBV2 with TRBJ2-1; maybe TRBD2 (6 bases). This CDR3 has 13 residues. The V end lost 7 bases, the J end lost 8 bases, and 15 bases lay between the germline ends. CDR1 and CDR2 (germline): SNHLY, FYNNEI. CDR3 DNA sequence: TGTGCCAGCAACCTCCTAGCGAGACATGAGCAGTTCTTC. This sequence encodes CASNLLARHEQFF.